Reported below is one T cell receptor beta chain. Its antigen is not identified. The data were obtained in a study of vaccination effects on CD4 cells after COVID-19. Study background: Post-vaccine sampling occurred a median 72 days after the second dose. The study's findings and limits: Late post-vaccination samples showed marked contraction of infection- and vaccine-induced clones.

Profiling relied on immunoSEQ multiplex PCR, and the TCRdb table lists in-frame clones only, not all of them. Of about 33,000 clones listed, under 75% were seen once; the top ten hold approximately 12%. The CDR3 is 13 amino acids. The trim removed 11 bases at V and 0 bases at J, leaving 3 bases unmatched. Expansion with viral peptide pools was applied to antigen-specific CD4+ T cells by the ViraFEST assay prior to sequencing. Investigators separated out CD4+ T cells once around nine days of culture had passed. Each person got two doses of an mRNA SARS-CoV-2 vaccine, BNT162b2 or mRNA-1273. Vaccine recipients, nucleocapsid antibody negative, had no prior SARS-CoV-2 infection. Culturing of 2 million to 2.5 million PBMC per well took place with about 9.4 IU/ml IL-2 and around 10 ug/ml peptides.

This chain links TRBV12-3 or TRBV12-4 with TRBJ2-2; 7 bases agree with TRBD1. This specimen was CD4+ T cells from PBMCs cultured with HCoV-229E spike peptides, taken after COVID-19 vaccination. This TCR derives from a human donor who received a COVID-19 vaccine. CDR3: CAGGQANTGELFF. The CDR3 DNA reads TGTGCCGGCGGACAGGCGAACACCGGGGAGCTGTTTTTT.